Each of the 19 T cell receptor beta chains below was sequenced from the same sample in a study of beta chain features in type 1 diabetes. What was sequenced were expressed TCRB transcripts, since all of the isolated RNA had been reverse transcribed. Clones were sequenced by immunoSEQ multiplex PCR, and TCRdb holds only the in-frame ones, with some missing. The sample yields roughly 310,000 clones, approximately 11% seen once. Input material: naive CD4+ T cells from blood. The receptors come from a woman aged 25-40 years in good health.

This clone has just a few counts. The gene calls are TRBV4-2 and TRBJ2-6; a possible D gene is TRBD1 (6 bases). Trimming shortened V by 2 bases and J by 4 bases, and 18 bases separated the two germline ends. The CDR3 loop spans 18 amino acids. The germline CDR1 and CDR2 sequences are LGHNA and YNFKEQ. The chain's CDR3 is CASSQRGSKVGGANVLTF. The CDR3 DNA sequence: TGTGCCAGCAGCCAAAGGGGGTCTAAGGTTGGCGGGGCCAACGTCCTGACTTTC.

This clone was recorded a few times. The chain is built from TRBV25-1 and TRBJ2-7, with D perhaps TRBD2 (5 bases). Per germline, CDR1 MGHDK and CDR2 SYGVNS. This CDR3 contains 14 residues. Between the trimmed V and J ends, which lost 3 bases and 7 bases, there was a span of 16 bases. CDR3 in DNA: TGTGCCAGCAGTGAGGGAGTAGCTGCCGGGGAGCAGTACTTC. It specifies CASSEGVAAGEQYF.

This sequence joins TRBV28 and TRBJ2-5, with TRBD2 matching over 11 bases. The length of the CDR3 is 19 residues. The V gene end was trimmed by 1 base and the J gene end by 2 bases; junction bases not matched to a gene: 12. The germline V gene has CDR1 MDHEN and CDR2 SYDVKM. The CDR3 protein is CASSLSYVLAGVRQETQYF. Here the CDR3 DNA reads TGTGCCAGCAGTTTATCGTATGTACTAGCGGGAGTCCGTCAAGAGACCCAGTACTTC.

This clone appeared a few times. The chain employs TRBV7-3 and TRBJ2-1; D gene unclear. V lost 0 bases and J 7 bases, leaving 4 bases between the germline ends. Germline CDR1 and CDR2: SGHTA and FQGTGA. The CDR3 extends over 12 amino acids. In nucleotides, the CDR3 is TGTGCCAGCAGCTTAACCAGAAATGAGCAGTTCTTC. Protein product: CASSLTRNEQFF.

The table lists this clone with a few counts. The chain joins TRBV7-9 to TRBJ2-7, with 8 bases lining up with TRBD2. Trimming cost V 5 bases and J 2 bases; bases outside gene matches: 8. The CDR3 is 15 residues long. CDR1 SEHNR and CDR2 FQNEAQ come from the germline V gene (reference sequence). Here the CDR3 reads CASSLGGSGAYEQYF. As DNA, the CDR3 is TGTGCCAGCAGCCTGGGGGGTAGCGGGGCCTACGAGCAGTACTTC.

This chain connects TRBV15 to TRBJ1-1; 8 bases line up with TRBD1. CDR3 length: 15 amino acids. J gave up 7 bases and V 1 base, and 8 bases lay outside the gene matches. CDR1 and CDR2 (germline): LNHNV, YYDKDF (reference sequence). CDR3 protein: CATSRVDRGRGEAFF. CDR3 DNA sequence: TGTGCCACCAGCAGAGTAGACAGGGGCAGGGGTGAAGCTTTCTTT.

The rearrangement uses TRBV28 and TRBJ2-7; 10 bases are a match to TRBD1. The CDR3 spans 14 residues. Unmatched junction bases numbered 7, after V lost 5 bases and J lost 6 bases. CDR1 and CDR2 (germline): MDHEN, SYDVKM. This CDR3 is CASSTGQGLSEQYF. The DNA of the CDR3 is TGTGCCAGCAGTACGGGACAGGGGCTGTCCGAGCAGTACTTC. Full variable domain (missing parts from reference TRBV28 and TRBJ2-7): DVKVTQSSRYLVKRTGEKVFLECVQDMDHENMFWYRQDPGLGLRLIYFSYDVKMKEKGDIPEGYSVSREKKERFSLILESASTNQTSMYLCASSTGQGLSEQYFGPGTRLTVT.

The gene calls are TRBV10-3 and TRBJ1-4; D might be TRBD1 (5 bases). Trimming took off 10 bases at V and 3 bases at J, with 15 bases between the two ends. CDR1 and CDR2 from the germline V gene are ENHRY and SYGVKD. The CDR3 is 14 amino acids. The CDR3 sequence is CATGRQGSNEKLFF. The CDR3 nucleotides read TGTGCCACAGGCCGGCAGGGCTCTAATGAAAAACTGTTTTTT.

The chain carries TRBV29-1 and TRBJ2-4, with 12 bases fitting TRBD2. The CDR3 runs 17 residues. Germline values: CDR1 SQVTM, CDR2 ANQGSEA. The V and J ends lost 4 bases and 0 bases, in that order; junction bases with no gene match: 7. This CDR3 reads CSVVRTSGNLAKNIQYF. The CDR3 DNA reads TGCAGCGTTGTCAGGACTAGCGGGAATTTAGCCAAAAACATTCAGTACTTC.

The chain recombines TRBV5-6 with TRBJ2-1, with TRBD1 as a possible D gene (6 bases). Germline CDR1 reads SGHDT; CDR2 reads YYEEEE. The CDR3 contains 16 residues. Trimming cost V 4 bases and J 3 bases, with 17 bases left between them. The CDR3 DNA is TGTGCCAGCAGCCCGGTAGGGGGTATAGGCTACAATGAGCAGTTCTTC. It encodes CASSPVGGIGYNEQFF.

The V and J genes are TRBV11-2 and TRBJ2-7; weak D call: TRBD2 (7 bases). Trimming pared 0 bases from V and 12 bases from J, leaving 12 bases between. Germline V gives CDR1 SGHAT, CDR2 FQNNGV. The CDR3 is made up of 12 amino acids. CDR3 sequence: CASSLDWGGGYF. The DNA for the CDR3 is TGTGCCAGCAGCTTAGATTGGGGGGGCGGGTACTTC.

This clone was detected only a few times. The rearrangement joins TRBV27 to TRBJ2-5; 8 bases fit TRBD1. This CDR3 has 14 residues. Germline V gene data show CDR1 as MNHEY and CDR2 as SMNVEV (reference sequence). V lost 4 bases and J lost 2; bases outside the gene matches: 3. The CDR3 sequence: CASSSTGGQETQYF. The DNA for the CDR3 is TGTGCCAGCAGTTCCACAGGGGGACAAGAGACCCAGTACTTC.

CDR3 residues: CASEGDRDQPQHF. The CDR3 coding sequence is TGTGCCAGCGAGGGGGACAGAGATCAGCCCCAGCATTTT. The chain is built from TRBV18 and TRBJ1-5, with TRBD1 identical over 7 bases. J was trimmed by 5 bases and V by 8 bases; bases with no gene match: 6. This CDR3 has 13 amino acids. Looked up from germline, CDR1 is KGHSH and CDR2 is LQKENI. The full variable domain, in which reference TRBV18 and TRBJ1-5 provide the parts outside the CDR3, is NAGVMQNPRHLVRRRGQEARLRCSPMKGHSHVYWYRQLPEEGLKFMVYLQKENIIDESGMPKERFSAEFPKEGPSILRIQQVVRGDSAAYFCASEGDRDQPQHFGDGTRLSIL.

CDR3 DNA: TGCGCCAGCAGCCAAGCCTTAGCGGAGGGCACAGATACGCAGTATTTT. Its translation: CASSQALAEGTDTQYF. The V and J genes are TRBV4-1 and TRBJ2-3, with D maybe TRBD2 (6 bases). CDR1 MGHRA and CDR2 YSYEKL come from the germline V gene. The CDR3 consists of 16 residues. V was cut by 1 base and J by 1 base, with 12 bases left in between.

This clone was detected a few times. The rearrangement joins TRBV19 to TRBJ1-1, with D maybe TRBD1 (5 bases). Germline CDR1 reads LNHDA; CDR2 reads SQIVND (reference sequence). V lost 5 bases to trimming and J lost 11 bases, with 18 bases between them. The CDR3 runs 13 residues. The CDR3 nucleotides read TGTGCCAGTAGTCCGCCAGGGCGTCGATCGGCTTTCTTT. It is translated as CASSPPGRRSAFF.

In this sample, this clone turned up a few times. The V and J genes are TRBV25-1 and TRBJ2-1, with 10 bases identical to TRBD2. The junction had 9 bases not matched to a gene; V was cut back by 5 bases and J by 8 bases. The V gene's germline CDR1 is MGHDK and CDR2 SYGVNS. This CDR3 has 15 residues. The CDR3 spells CASSRASGSSYEQFF. The CDR3, as DNA: TGTGCCAGCAGTCGCGCTAGCGGGAGCTCATATGAGCAGTTCTTC.

For the CDR3, the DNA is TGTGCCAGCTCACTAGACACCACCGGGGAGCTGTTTTTT. Translation: CASSLDTTGELFF. This chain joins TRBV18 and TRBJ2-2; D is unclear. The CDR3 length is 13 residues. V was cut by 4 bases and J by 4 bases, with 7 bases left in between. The V gene's germline CDR1 is KGHSH and CDR2 LQKENI.

This clone was counted between two and nine times. The V and J genes are TRBV5-4 and TRBJ2-2, with D perhaps TRBD1 (5 bases). The CDR3 is 13 residues long. Germline CDR1 and CDR2: SGHNT and YYREEE (reference sequence). V dropped 4 bases and J dropped 6 bases, with 10 bases sitting between them. CDR3 DNA sequence: TGTGCCAGCAGCCCCATAGGGGCCGGGGAGCTGTTTTTT. Translating it yields CASSPIGAGELFF.

This clone was counted a few times. J is TRBJ1-2 and V is TRBV29-1, with D perhaps TRBD1 (6 bases). V was pared by 6 bases and J by 4 bases, with 18 bases between. The CDR3 covers 14 residues. Germline V gene sequence: CDR1 SQVTM, CDR2 ANQGSEA. The CDR3 region is CSVFPMDRSYGYTF. DNA for the CDR3: TGCAGCGTCTTCCCCATGGACAGATCCTATGGCTACACCTTC.